The entry below describes one T cell receptor beta chain. The sample belongs to a study of TIL therapy for anti-PD-1-resistant metastatic lung cancer. Overall study: Tumors were harvested before any PD-1/PD-L1 blockade. Most patients had lung adenocarcinoma.

CDR1 and CDR2 (germline): MNHEY, SMNVEV (reference sequence). After removal of 2 bases from V and 1 base from J, the junction contained 1 base not matched to a gene. There are 15 residues in the CDR3. Time point denoted: pre-treatment sample, taken before nivolumab and TIL therapy. Sequencing used immunoSEQ v3. Libraries were sequenced to around 2 million read pairs (survey) or about 5-6 million (deep). Sequencing used immunoSEQ multiplex PCR; TCRdb keeps in-frame clones, though not all of them. The sample has roughly 60,000 clones, over 75% seen once. The clonotype comes from a person between 25 and 79 years old with non-small cell lung cancer. Sequencing used blood, obtained at baseline. The chain links TRBV27 to TRBJ1-1; 10 bases align to TRBD1. The CDR3 DNA follows: TGTGCCAGCAGTTTAGGGACAGGGGCGAACACTGAAGCTTTCTTT. This codes for CASSLGTGANTEAFF.